Listed here is a single T cell receptor (beta chain). Its antigen is unidentified. Germline-derived CDR1 and CDR2 are SGDLS and YYNGEE. CDR3 size: 15 residues. This record belongs to a study of graft-versus-host responses after intestinal transplantation. Libraries were prepared by immunoSEQ multiplex PCR; TCRdb keeps only in-frame clonotypes and omits some of them. The sample lists 84,000 or so clones; more than 90% were seen once. This sequence joins TRBV9 and TRBJ2-5; D is possibly TRBD1 (5 bases). The DNA end lines up better with TRBJ2-7; the J call may be wrong. The receptor's source is a human donor who received an intestinal transplant. Sequenced here: unstimulated CD4+ T cells sorted from spleen or lymph node cells, sampled before intestinal transplant. For the CDR3, the DNA is TGTGCCAGCAGCGTAGGACAGTTTCCCTCCTACGAGCAGTACTTC. This encodes CASSVGQFPSYEQYF.